This T cell receptor (beta chain) was obtained from a study of T cell repertoires in cytomegalovirus infection. Whole-study context: Recently described HLA-C-restricted plus well-studied HLA-B-restricted CMV epitopes were used. Public TCR beta signature analysis indicated the presence of both CMV infection and matching HLA type. Study-level findings and limits: Using cumulative public TCR beta family frequency, the authors identified those who carried CMV together with the relevant HLA.

This clonotype showed up just a few times. Its antigen is not identified. The trim removed 5 bases at V and 2 bases at J, leaving 9 bases unmatched. The CDR3 totals 17 residues. CDR1 and CDR2 (germline): MNHEY, SMNVEV (reference sequence). In TCRdb, the reads were re-called with MiXCR into one record per CDR3 protein. The sample lists some 700,000 distinct CDR3 sequences, approximately 33% occurring once. V and J are TRBV27 and TRBJ1-6, with 7 bases matching TRBD1. This sample comprised cultured PBMCs, obtained from culture after CMV antigen stimulation. This clonotype was sampled from a human donor in good health (CMV status not recorded). Some clones in this sample may be carry-over from other donors' samples. The CDR3 sequence is CASSPRQGSPYNSPLHF. The CDR3 DNA sequence: TGTGCCAGCAGTCCCCGACAGGGATCGCCCTATAATTCACCCCTCCACTTT.